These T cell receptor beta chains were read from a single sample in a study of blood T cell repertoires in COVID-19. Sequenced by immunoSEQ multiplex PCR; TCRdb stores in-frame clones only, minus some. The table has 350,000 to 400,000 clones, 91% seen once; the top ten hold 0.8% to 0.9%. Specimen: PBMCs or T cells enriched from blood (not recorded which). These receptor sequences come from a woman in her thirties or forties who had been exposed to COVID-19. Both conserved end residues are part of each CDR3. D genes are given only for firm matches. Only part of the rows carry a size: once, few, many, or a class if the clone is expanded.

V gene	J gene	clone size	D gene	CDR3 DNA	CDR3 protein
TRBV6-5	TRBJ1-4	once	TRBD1	TGTGCCAGCAGTTCTGACAGGGCCACAAATGAAAAACTGTTTTTT	CASSSDRATNEKLFF
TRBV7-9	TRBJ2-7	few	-	TGTGCCAGCAGCTACCAGGGGGGTGCAGCCCGGACACGTTACGAGCAGTACTTC	CASSYQGGAARTRYEQYF
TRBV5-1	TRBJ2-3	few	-	TGCGCCAGCAGCTTGCGTCAGGGTAAGGGCACAGATACGCAGTATTTT	CASSLRQGKGTDTQYF
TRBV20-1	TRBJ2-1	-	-	TGCAGTTCACCCAGGCAAGGGGTGCAGTTCTTC	CSSPRQGVQFF
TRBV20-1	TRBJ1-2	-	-	TGCAGTGCTAACCACCAGAATGGCTACACCTTC	CSANHQNGYTF
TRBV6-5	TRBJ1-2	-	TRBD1	TGTGCCAGCACCCTTGACAGGGGTAGCTATGGCTACACCTTC	CASTLDRGSYGYTF
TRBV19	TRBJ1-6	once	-	TGTGCCAGTAGTCCGTCGGGACAAAATAATTCACCCCTCCACTTT	CASSPSGQNNSPLHF
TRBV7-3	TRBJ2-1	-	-	TGTGCCAGCAGCTTCGTGCACCGACGGGGAAATGAGCAGTTCTTC	CASSFVHRRGNEQFF
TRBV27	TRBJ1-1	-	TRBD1	TGTGCCAGTACAGGAAAAAGGGACAGGGAGTTAATAGACCTCCGATTTGGTCCTGAAGCTTTCTTT	CASTGKRDRELIDLRFGPEAFF
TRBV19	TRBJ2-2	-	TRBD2	TGTGCCAGCAGTAAACGGGCTAGCGGAATCACGAACACCGGGGAGCTGTTTTTT	CASSKRASGITNTGELFF
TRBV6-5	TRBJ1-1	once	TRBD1	TGTGCCAGCAGTTACCTACGGACAGGGAAGGGGACTGAAGCTTTCTTT	CASSYLRTGKGTEAFF
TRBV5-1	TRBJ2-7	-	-	TGCGCCAGCAGCTTCAGGGGTTCCTACGAGCAGTACTTC	CASSFRGSYEQYF
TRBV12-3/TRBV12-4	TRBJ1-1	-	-	TGTGCCAGCAGTTTGGGAGGGAGTCCTGAAGCTTTCTTT	CASSLGGSPEAFF
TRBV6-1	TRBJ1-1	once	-	TGTGCCAGCAGCCGACAGAGGAACACTGAAGCTTTCTTT	CASSRQRNTEAFF
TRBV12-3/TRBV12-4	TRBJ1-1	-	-	TGTGCCAGCACTGCCGCAGGGGATGCCTTCTTT	CASTAAGDAFF
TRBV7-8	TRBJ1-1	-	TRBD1	TGTGCCAGCAGCTCTAGGCGGGACAGGGTAGTCTCTGAAGCTTTCTTT	CASSSRRDRVVSEAFF
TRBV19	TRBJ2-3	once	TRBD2	TGTGCCAGTAGTAGGCGGGAGGGCCGCTCAGATACGCAGTATTTT	CASSRREGRSDTQYF
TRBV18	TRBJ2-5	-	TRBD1	TGTGCCAGCTCACCAGCGACAGGGTTGTCGGAGACCCAGTACTTC	CASSPATGLSETQYF
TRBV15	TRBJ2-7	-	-	TGTGCCACCACCGAGGGTGCGAGCAGCTACTACGAGCAGTACTTC	CATTEGASSYYEQYF
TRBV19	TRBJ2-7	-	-	TGTGCCAGTTCCACAGGGTACGAGCAGTACTTC	CASSTGYEQYF
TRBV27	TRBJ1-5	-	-	TGTGCCAGCAGTTTAAGAGGGGTCGGGGGAAGCAATCAGCCCCAGCATTTT	CASSLRGVGGSNQPQHF
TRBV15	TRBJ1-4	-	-	TGTGCCACTATTAGGGCGGGAAGTGAAAAACTGTTTTTT	CATIRAGSEKLFF
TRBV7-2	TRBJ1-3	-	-	TGTGCCAGCAGCTTAAGCAAATTCGGGGGAAGGGAGGGAAACACCATATATTTT	CASSLSKFGGREGNTIYF
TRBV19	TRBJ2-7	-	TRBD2	TGTGCCAGTAGGAGGGATAGCGGGTTCCCCAACGAGCAGTACTTC	CASRRDSGFPNEQYF
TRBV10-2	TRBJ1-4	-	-	TGCGCCAGCAGTGACAGAGGGGGAATTAATGAAAAACTGTTTTTT	CASSDRGGINEKLFF
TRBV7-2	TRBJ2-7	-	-	TGTGCCAGCAGCCAGGGACTGGGTGCCTACGAGCAGTACTTC	CASSQGLGAYEQYF
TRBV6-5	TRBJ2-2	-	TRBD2	TGTGCCAGCAGGTTGGGACTAGCGGATACCGGGGAGCTGTTTTTT	CASRLGLADTGELFF
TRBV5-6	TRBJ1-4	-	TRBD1	TGTGCCAGCAGCCTAGCCGGGACAGGTGACGAAAAACTGTTTTTT	CASSLAGTGDEKLFF
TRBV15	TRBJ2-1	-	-	TGTGCCACCAGCCCGACGAGGGGGAATGAGCAGTTCTTC	CATSPTRGNEQFF
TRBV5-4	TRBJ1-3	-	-	TGTGCCAGCAGCTTGCCAGACTCCTCTGGAAACACCATATATTTT	CASSLPDSSGNTIYF
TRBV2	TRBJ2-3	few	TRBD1	TGTGCCAGCGTTGGGACAGGGTACTACACAGATACGCAGTATTTT	CASVGTGYYTDTQYF
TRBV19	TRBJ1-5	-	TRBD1	TGTGCCAGTAGTCCAATGGACAGGGGCAATCAGCCCCAGCATTTT	CASSPMDRGNQPQHF
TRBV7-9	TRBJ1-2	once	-	TGTGCCAGCAGCCTAGAGATTCAGGGCTATGGCTACACCTTC	CASSLEIQGYGYTF
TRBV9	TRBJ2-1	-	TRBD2	TGTGCCAGCAGCGTTAGCGGGGTACTCGGAAATGAGCAGTTCTTC	CASSVSGVLGNEQFF
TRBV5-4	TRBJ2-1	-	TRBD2	TGTGCCAGCAGACCCGCAAGCGGGGGGCCGTACAATGAGCAGTTCTTC	CASRPASGGPYNEQFF
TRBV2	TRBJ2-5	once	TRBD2	TGTGCCAGTACCCTCGGACTAGCGGGGGGGTTCCAAGAGACCCAGTACTTC	CASTLGLAGGFQETQYF
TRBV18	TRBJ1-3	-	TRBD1	TGTGCCAGCTCGTCTAACGCAGGGGGCCTATCCTCTGGAAACACCATATATTTT	CASSSNAGGLSSGNTIYF
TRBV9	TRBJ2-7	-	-	TGTGCCAGCAGCGTGACCGTAGAGGGCAACGAGCAGTACTTC	CASSVTVEGNEQYF